What follows describes a single T cell receptor (beta chain). The entry originates in a study of blood T cell repertoires in COVID-19. Study overall: Sites across the United States, Italy and Spain contributed samples from acute and convalescent COVID-19. The analysed material was cDNA or gDNA that came from T cells, B-cell-depleted T cells, or PBMCs.

In the authors' methods: Counts of nucleated cells, estimated from reference gene primer amplification, were obtained. The protocol was immunoSEQ multiplex PCR, while the TCRdb copy is restricted to in-frame clones and leaves out a portion. Clone size and V and J calls were adopted from that table, with D and trimming inferred from the DNA. The sample lists some 120,000 clones, approximately 90% occurring once. From germline, CDR1 is KGHSH and CDR2 LQKENI. The CDR3 is 15 residues long. The V gene lost 2 bases and the J gene lost 3 bases, with 13 bases spanning the gap. The source of this sequence is a man in his sixties or seventies with active or convalescent COVID-19. The chain couples TRBV18 to TRBJ1-1; D remains unclear. The sample comprised peripheral blood. Written as DNA, the CDR3 is TGTGCCAGCTCACCAGGAATGAGCGTCCACACTGAAGCTTTCTTT. Its protein product is CASSPGMSVHTEAFF.